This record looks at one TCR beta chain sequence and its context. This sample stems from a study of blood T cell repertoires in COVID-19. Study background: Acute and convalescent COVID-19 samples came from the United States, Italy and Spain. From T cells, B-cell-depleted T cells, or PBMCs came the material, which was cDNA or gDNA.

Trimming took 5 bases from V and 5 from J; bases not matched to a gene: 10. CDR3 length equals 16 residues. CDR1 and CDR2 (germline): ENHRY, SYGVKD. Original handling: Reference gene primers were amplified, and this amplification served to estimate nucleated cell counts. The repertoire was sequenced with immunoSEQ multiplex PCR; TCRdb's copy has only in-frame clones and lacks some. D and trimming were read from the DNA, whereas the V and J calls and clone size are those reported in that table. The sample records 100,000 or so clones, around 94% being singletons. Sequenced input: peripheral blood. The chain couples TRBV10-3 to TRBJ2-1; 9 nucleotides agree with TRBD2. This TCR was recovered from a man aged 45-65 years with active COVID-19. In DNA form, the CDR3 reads TGTGCCATCAGTCAGGGAGGGCTAGCGGGGAACAATGAGCAGTTCTTC. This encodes CAISQGGLAGNNEQFF.